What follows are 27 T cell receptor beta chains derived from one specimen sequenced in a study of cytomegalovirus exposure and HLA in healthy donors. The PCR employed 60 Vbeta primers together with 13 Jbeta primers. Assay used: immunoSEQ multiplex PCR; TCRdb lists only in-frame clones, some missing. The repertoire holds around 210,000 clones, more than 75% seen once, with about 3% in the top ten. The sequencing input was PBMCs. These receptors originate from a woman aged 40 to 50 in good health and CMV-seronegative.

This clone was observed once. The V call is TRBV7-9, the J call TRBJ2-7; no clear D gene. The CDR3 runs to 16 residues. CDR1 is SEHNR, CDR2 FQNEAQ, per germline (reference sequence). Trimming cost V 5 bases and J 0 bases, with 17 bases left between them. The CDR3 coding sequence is TGTGCCAGCAGCCCCCAGGCTCCATACCGCTCCTACGAGCAGTACTTC. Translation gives CASSPQAPYRSYEQYF.

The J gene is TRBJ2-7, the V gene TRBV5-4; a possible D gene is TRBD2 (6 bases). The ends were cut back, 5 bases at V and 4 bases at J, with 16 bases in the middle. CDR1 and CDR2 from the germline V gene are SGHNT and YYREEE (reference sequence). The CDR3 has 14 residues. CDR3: CASRKVGGPYEQYF. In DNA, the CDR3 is TGTGCCAGCAGGAAAGTAGGAGGGCCGTACGAGCAGTACTTC.

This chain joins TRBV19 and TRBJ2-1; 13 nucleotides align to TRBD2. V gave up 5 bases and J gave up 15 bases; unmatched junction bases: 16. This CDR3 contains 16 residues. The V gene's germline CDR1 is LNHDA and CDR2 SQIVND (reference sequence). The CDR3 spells CASSPTGTSGMRGWFF. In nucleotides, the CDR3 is TGTGCCAGTAGTCCCACCGGGACTAGCGGGATGCGGGGGTGGTTCTTC.

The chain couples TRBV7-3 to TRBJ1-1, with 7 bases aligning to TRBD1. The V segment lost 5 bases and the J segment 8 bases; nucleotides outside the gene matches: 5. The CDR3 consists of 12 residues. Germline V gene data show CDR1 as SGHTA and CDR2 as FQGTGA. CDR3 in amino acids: CASSAGTEEAFF. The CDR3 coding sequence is TGTGCCAGCAGCGCCGGGACAGAAGAAGCTTTCTTT.

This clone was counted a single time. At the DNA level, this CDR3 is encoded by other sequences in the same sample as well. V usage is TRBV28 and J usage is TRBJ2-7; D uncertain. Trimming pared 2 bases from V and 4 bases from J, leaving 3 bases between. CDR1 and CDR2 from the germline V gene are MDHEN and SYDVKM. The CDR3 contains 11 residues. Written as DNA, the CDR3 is TGTGCCAGCAGTTTACGGTACGAGCAGTACTTC. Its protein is CASSLRYEQYF.

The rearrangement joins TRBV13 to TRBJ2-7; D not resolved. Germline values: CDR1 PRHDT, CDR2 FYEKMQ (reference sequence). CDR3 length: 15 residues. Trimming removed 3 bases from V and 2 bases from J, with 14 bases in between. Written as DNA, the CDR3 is TGTGCCAGCAGCTTCAGCCGGTTCCTAGCCTACGAGCAGTACTTC. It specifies CASSFSRFLAYEQYF.

CDR3 residues: CASSRETGVYEKLFF. CDR3 coding DNA: TGTGCCAGCAGCCGAGAGACAGGGGTGTACGAAAAACTGTTTTTT. The genes are TRBV7-6 and TRBJ1-4; 8 bases line up with TRBD1. CDR3 size: 15 residues. CDR1 and CDR2 from the germline V gene are SGHVS and FNYEAQ. The junction had 10 bases not matched to a gene; V was cut back by 5 bases and J by 8 bases.

In nucleotides, the CDR3 is TGTGCCAGCAGTCTCCTGGGGACAGGGGGCGCAGATACGCAGTATTTT. Translation: CASSLLGTGGADTQYF. The chain couples TRBV27 to TRBJ2-3, with 12 positions matching TRBD1. From germline, CDR1 is MNHEY and CDR2 SMNVEV (reference sequence). V was pared by 5 bases and J by 4 bases, with 7 bases of the junction left unmatched. This CDR3 region has 16 residues.

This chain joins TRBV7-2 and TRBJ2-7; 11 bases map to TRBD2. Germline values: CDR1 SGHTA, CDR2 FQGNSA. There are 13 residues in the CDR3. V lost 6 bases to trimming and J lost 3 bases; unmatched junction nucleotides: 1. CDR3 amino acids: CASRGTSGYEQYF. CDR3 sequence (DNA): TGTGCCAGCAGAGGGACTAGCGGCTACGAGCAGTACTTC. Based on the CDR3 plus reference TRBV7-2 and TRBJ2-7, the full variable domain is GAGVSQSPSNKVTEKGKDVELRCDPISGHTALYWYRQSLGQGLEFLIYFQGNSAPDKSGLPSDRFSAERTGGSVSTLTIQRTQQEDSAVYLCASRGTSGYEQYFGPGTRLTVT.

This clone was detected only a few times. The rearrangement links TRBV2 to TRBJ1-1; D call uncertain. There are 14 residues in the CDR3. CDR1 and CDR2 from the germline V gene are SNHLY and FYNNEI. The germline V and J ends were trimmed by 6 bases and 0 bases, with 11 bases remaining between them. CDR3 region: CASRISGVNTEAFF. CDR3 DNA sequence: TGTGCCAGCAGAATTAGTGGAGTGAACACTGAAGCTTTCTTT.

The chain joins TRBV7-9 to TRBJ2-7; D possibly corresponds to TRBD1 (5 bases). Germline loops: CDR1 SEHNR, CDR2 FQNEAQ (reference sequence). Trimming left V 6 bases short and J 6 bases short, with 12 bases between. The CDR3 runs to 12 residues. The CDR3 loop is CASRLDSAEQYF. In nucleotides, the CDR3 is TGTGCCAGCAGACTCGACAGTGCCGAGCAGTACTTC.

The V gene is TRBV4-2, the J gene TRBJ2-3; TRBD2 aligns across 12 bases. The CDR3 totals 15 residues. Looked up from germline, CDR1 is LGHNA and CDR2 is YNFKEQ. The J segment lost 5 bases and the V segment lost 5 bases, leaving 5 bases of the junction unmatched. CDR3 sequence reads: CASSNLAGGVDTQYF. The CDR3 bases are TGTGCCAGCAGCAATCTAGCGGGAGGGGTAGATACGCAGTATTTT.

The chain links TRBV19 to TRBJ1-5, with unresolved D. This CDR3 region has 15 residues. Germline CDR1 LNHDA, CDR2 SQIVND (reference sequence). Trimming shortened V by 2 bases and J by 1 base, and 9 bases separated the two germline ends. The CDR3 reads CASSISQQSNQPQHF. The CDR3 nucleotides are TGTGCCAGTAGTATATCGCAACAGAGCAATCAGCCCCAGCATTTT.

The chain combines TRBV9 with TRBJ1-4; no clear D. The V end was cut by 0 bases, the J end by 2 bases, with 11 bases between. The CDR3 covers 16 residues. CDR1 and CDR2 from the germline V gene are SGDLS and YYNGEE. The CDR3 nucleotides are TGTGCCAGCAGCGTAGGGGAGGGCGTCACTAATGAAAAACTGTTTTTT. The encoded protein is CASSVGEGVTNEKLFF.

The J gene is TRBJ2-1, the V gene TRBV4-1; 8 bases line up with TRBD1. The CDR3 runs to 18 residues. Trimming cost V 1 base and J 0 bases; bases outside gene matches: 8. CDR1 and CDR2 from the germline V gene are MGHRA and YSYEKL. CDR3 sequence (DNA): TGCGCCAGCAGCCAAGGCTTCCGCCAGGGGGCCTCCTACAATGAGCAGTTCTTC. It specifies CASSQGFRQGASYNEQFF.

The CDR3 DNA is TGTGCCAGCAGTGCTACCGGGGGGCGACAGAACACTGAAGCTTTCTTT. Its protein product is CASSATGGRQNTEAFF. V and J are TRBV25-1 and TRBJ1-1, with D maybe TRBD1 (6 bases). V gave up 4 bases and J gave up 1 base, with 16 bases separating them. The CDR3 has 16 residues. CDR1 is MGHDK and CDR2 is SYGVNS in the germline V gene.

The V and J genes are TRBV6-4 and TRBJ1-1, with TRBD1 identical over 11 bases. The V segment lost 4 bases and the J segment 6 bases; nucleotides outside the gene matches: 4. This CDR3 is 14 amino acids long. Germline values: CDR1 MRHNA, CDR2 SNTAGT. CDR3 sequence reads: CASSAGTGGAEAFF. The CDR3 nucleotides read TGTGCCAGCAGTGCCGGGACAGGGGGAGCTGAAGCTTTCTTT.

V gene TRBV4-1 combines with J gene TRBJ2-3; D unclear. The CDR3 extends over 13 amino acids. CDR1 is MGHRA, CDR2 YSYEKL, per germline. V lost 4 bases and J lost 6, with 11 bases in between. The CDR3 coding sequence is TGCGCCAGCAGCCCCATGACCGGGGATACGCAGTATTTT. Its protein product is CASSPMTGDTQYF.

The CDR3 nucleotides are TGTGCCAGTAGTATCAGGGGGCGCAACAACGAGCAGTACTTC. Its translation is CASSIRGRNNEQYF. The J gene is TRBJ2-7, the V gene TRBV19, with TRBD1 matching 8 bases. The germline V gene encodes CDR1 LNHDA and CDR2 SQIVND (reference sequence). V lost 3 bases to trimming and J lost 5 bases; unmatched junction nucleotides: 6. There are 14 residues in the CDR3.

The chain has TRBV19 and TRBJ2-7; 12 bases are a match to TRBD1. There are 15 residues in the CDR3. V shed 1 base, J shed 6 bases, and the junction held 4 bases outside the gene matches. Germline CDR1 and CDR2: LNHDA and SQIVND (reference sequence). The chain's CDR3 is CASSIGDRGRVEQYF. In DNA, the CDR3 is TGTGCCAGTAGTATAGGGGACAGGGGGCGCGTCGAGCAGTACTTC.

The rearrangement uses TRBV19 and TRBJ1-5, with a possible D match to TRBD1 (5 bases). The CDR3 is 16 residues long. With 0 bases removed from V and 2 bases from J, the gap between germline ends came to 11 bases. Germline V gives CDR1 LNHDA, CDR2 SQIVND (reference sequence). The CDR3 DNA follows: TGTGCCAGTAGTATAGATCCTCGGGGGGGCAATCAGCCCCAGCATTTT. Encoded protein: CASSIDPRGGNQPQHF.

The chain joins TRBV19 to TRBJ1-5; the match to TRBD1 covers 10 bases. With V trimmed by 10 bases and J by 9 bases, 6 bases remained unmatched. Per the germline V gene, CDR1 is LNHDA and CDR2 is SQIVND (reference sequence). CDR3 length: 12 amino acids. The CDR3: CATKTGGRPQHF. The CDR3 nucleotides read TGTGCCACTAAGACAGGGGGCCGGCCCCAGCATTTT.

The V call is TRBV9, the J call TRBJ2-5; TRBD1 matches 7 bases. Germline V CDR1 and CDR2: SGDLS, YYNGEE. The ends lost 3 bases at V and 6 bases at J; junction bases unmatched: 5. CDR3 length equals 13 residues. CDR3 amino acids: CASSGWDRQTQYF. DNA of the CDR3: TGTGCCAGCAGCGGTTGGGACAGACAGACCCAGTACTTC. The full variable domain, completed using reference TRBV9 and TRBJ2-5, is DSGVTQTPKHLITATGQRVTLRCSPRSGDLSVYWYQQSLDQGLQFLIQYYNGEERAKGNILERFSAQQFPDLHSELNLSSLELGDSALYFCASSGWDRQTQYFGPGTRLLVL.

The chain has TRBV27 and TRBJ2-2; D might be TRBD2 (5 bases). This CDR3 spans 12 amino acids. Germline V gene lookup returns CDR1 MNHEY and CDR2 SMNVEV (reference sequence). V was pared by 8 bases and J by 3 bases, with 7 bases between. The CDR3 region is CASLGDTGELFF. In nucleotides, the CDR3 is TGTGCCAGCCTGGGAGACACCGGGGAGCTGTTTTTT.

The CDR3 sequence: CASSMGTGGVEKLFF. CDR3 DNA: TGTGCCAGTAGTATGGGGACAGGGGGCGTTGAAAAACTGTTTTTT. V usage is TRBV19 and J usage is TRBJ1-4; 12 nucleotides agree with TRBD1. The CDR3 covers 15 residues. CDR1 is LNHDA and CDR2 is SQIVND in the germline V gene (reference sequence). The trim removed 3 bases at V and 7 bases at J, leaving 3 bases unmatched.

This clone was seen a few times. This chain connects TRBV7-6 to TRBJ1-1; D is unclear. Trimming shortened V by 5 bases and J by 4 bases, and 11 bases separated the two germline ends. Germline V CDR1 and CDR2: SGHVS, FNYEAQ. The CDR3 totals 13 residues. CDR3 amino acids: CASSLEGFTEAFF. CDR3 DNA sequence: TGTGCCAGCAGCCTGGAGGGATTCACTGAAGCTTTCTTT.

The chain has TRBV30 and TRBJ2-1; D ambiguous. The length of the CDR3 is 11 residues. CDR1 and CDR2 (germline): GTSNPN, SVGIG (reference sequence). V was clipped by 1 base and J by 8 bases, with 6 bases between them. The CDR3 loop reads CAWSALHEQFF. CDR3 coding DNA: TGTGCCTGGAGTGCCCTACATGAGCAGTTCTTC.